The 11 T cell receptor beta chains given below trace back to one sample, sequenced in a study of blood T cell repertoires in COVID-19. Assay used: immunoSEQ multiplex PCR; TCRdb lists only in-frame clones, some missing. The data show about 180,000 clones, with 70% to 85% seen just once and roughly 6.8% held by the top ten. Sequencing input: peripheral blood. These receptors were obtained from a human donor in a cohort sampled during active COVID-19.

Only one count was recorded for this clone. The chain joins TRBV5-1 to TRBJ1-2; tentatively, D is TRBD1 (6 bases). V gave up 0 bases and J gave up 8 bases, with 20 bases separating them. The CDR3 length is 16 residues. Germline CDR1 reads SGHRS; CDR2 reads YFSETQ. The CDR3 region has the DNA TGCGCCAGCAGCTTGGAGCAGACAGGCGATGGACGGGGCTACACCTTC. Amino acid sequence: CASSLEQTGDGRGYTF. Full variable domain (remainder filled in from reference TRBV5-1 and TRBJ1-2): KAGVTQTPRYLIKTRGQQVTLSCSPISGHRSVSWYQQTPGQGLQFLFEYFSETQRNKGNFPGRFSGRQFSNSRSEMNVSTLELGDSALYLCASSLEQTGDGRGYTFGSGTRLTVV.

CDR3 nucleotide sequence: TGTGCCACCAGGGGGACAGGGCCATGGGATTCACCCCTCCACTTT. Translated, it gives CATRGTGPWDSPLHF. The chain is built from TRBV24-1 and TRBJ1-6; the match to TRBD1 covers 9 bases. CDR1 KGHDR and CDR2 SFDVKD come from the germline V gene. V trimming: 7 bases; J trimming: 8 bases; junction bases outside the gene matches: 8. This CDR3 region has 15 residues.

This chain uses TRBV7-9 with TRBJ2-2, with 8 nucleotides matching TRBD2. In germline, CDR1 is SEHNR, CDR2 FQNEAQ (reference sequence). This CDR3 is 16 amino acids long. The J segment lost 0 bases and the V segment lost 6 bases, leaving 6 bases of the junction unmatched. The CDR3 region has the DNA TGTGCCAGCAGTAAGCCGGGACTAGCGAACACCGGGGAGCTGTTTTTT. Residues: CASSKPGLANTGELFF.

About this clone: It is unclear where the CDR3 begins or ends on the DNA, so no DNA is shown, and the CDR3 is as TCRdb lists it. CDR3 sequence: CASGFLERDYGYTF. V is TRBV12-5 and J is TRBJ1-2. The germline V gene has CDR1 LGHNT and CDR2 FRNRAP. The CDR3 is 14 amino acids in total, end residues counted.

The chain joins TRBV2 to TRBJ1-6; D is perhaps TRBD1 (6 bases). The length of the CDR3 is 15 residues. V was trimmed by 5 bases and J by 9 bases, leaving 17 bases between them. Germline CDR1 reads SNHLY; CDR2 reads FYNNEI. The CDR3: CASSRTERPPSPLHF. The CDR3 coding sequence is TGTGCCAGCAGTCGGACAGAGCGTCCCCCTTCACCCCTCCACTTT.

The chain joins TRBV30 to TRBJ2-1; 8 bases fit TRBD2. V was pared by 5 bases and J by 7 bases, with 19 bases of the junction left unmatched. CDR1 and CDR2 (germline): GTSNPN, SVGIG (reference sequence). The CDR3 has 17 amino acids. The CDR3 DNA follows: TGTGCCTGGTGCCCCTTCCCGCGGGGGGCTTCGAGGAATGAGCAGTTCTTC. It specifies CAWCPFPRGASRNEQFF.

The J gene is TRBJ1-2, the V gene TRBV2; 7 nucleotides match TRBD1. Germline CDR1 SNHLY, CDR2 FYNNEI. V lost 2 bases and J lost 4; bases outside the gene matches: 1. CDR3 length: 13 residues. CDR3 bases: TGTGCCAGCAGTGAATGGGACAGCTATGGCTACACCTTC. This gives the protein CASSEWDSYGYTF.

The genes are TRBV5-1 and TRBJ1-3; 8 bases line up with TRBD1. Germline V gene lookup returns CDR1 SGHRS and CDR2 YFSETQ. V lost 0 bases, J lost 2 bases, and 1 base stayed unmatched. The CDR3 length is 15 residues. This chain's CDR3 is CASSLATGAGNTIYF. The CDR3 DNA reads as TGCGCCAGCAGCTTGGCGACAGGGGCTGGAAACACCATATATTTT.

V gene TRBV5-6 combines with J gene TRBJ2-7; 8 bases match TRBD1. V dropped 7 bases and J dropped 2; count of bases not matched to a gene: 2. The CDR3 length is 12 residues. Germline V gene lookup returns CDR1 SGHDT and CDR2 YYEEEE. CDR3 sequence (DNA): TGTGCCAGCGGACAGGGCCCCTACGAGCAGTACTTC. Residues: CASGQGPYEQYF.

This clone was seen just once. This chain connects TRBV9 to TRBJ1-1, with TRBD1 as a possible D gene (5 bases). CDR3 size: 15 residues. The V gene's germline CDR1 is SGDLS and CDR2 YYNGEE. V dropped 0 bases and J dropped 2 bases, with 11 bases sitting between them. The CDR3 loop is CASSVVDSTNTEAFF. The CDR3 DNA follows: TGTGCCAGCAGCGTAGTCGACAGCACCAACACTGAAGCTTTCTTT.

In this sample, this clone turned up once. The rearrangement links TRBV7-2 to TRBJ2-1, with D perhaps TRBD1 (6 bases). CDR1 is SGHTA and CDR2 is FQGNSA in the germline V gene. The CDR3 length is 18 residues. V lost 1 base and J 3 bases, leaving 19 bases between the germline ends. The CDR3 bases are TGTGCCAGCAGCTTAGTGAGTCGAGGGAACAGGGACTACAATGAGCAGTTCTTC. Translation: CASSLVSRGNRDYNEQFF.